The rows below give T cell receptor beta chains drawn from one sample of a study of T cell repertoires in cytomegalovirus infection. Their target antigens are unknown. TCRdb itself ran the reads through MiXCR, one entry per CDR3 protein. The sample has 650,000 to 850,000 distinct CDR3 sequences, 25% to 30% seen once; the top ten hold roughly 14%. The sample here was cultured CD8+ T cells from PBMCs, taken from culture after CMV antigen stimulation. Receptor source: a human donor in good health (CMV status not recorded). Some clones in this sample may be carry-over from other donors' samples. Each CDR3 is given with its conserved first and last residue. A D gene is named only where the DNA matches it firmly. The size field is filled for only some rows; it gives once, few, many or a size class.

cdr3_nt cdr3_aa d_call v_call clone_size j_call
TGTGCCAGCATATCATTCAGGGTCGGCACTGAAGCTTTCTTT CASISFRVGTEAFF - TRBV6-6 - TRBJ1-1
TGCAGTGCTAATGATCTAACGAGCGGGGGTTTAGCCAAAAACATTCAGTACTTC CSANDLTSGGLAKNIQYF TRBD2 TRBV20-1 - TRBJ2-4
TGTGCCATCAGTGAAGACAGGTTATCAGATACGCAGTATTTT CAISEDRLSDTQYF - TRBV10-3 many TRBJ2-3
TGTGCCAGCAGTGAATTTTTTATGGCAGGGCCAACGGCTGGAAACACCATATATTTT CASSEFFMAGPTAGNTIYF - TRBV25-1 - TRBJ1-3
TGTGCCAGCAGCAATTTTGGTACGCAGTATTTT CASSNFGTQYF - TRBV27 - TRBJ2-3
TGTGCCAGCAGCTTCTATCCCCGGGACAGGCCACACAATGAGCAGTTCTTC CASSFYPRDRPHNEQFF TRBD1 TRBV7-3 - TRBJ2-1
TGTGCCAGCATTTATCCCTACGGTGGCAACACTGAAGCTTTCTTT CASIYPYGGNTEAFF - TRBV28 many TRBJ1-1
TGTGCTAGCAGCGCGCTGGGGACGGATTTGGGGTACAATGAGCAGTTCTTC CASSALGTDLGYNEQFF - TRBV7-7 - TRBJ2-1
TGCGCCAGCAGCCAAGATCACGGGGCGAACTACAATGAGCAGTTCTTC CASSQDHGANYNEQFF - TRBV4-1 few TRBJ2-1
TGTGCCAGCAGTTACAATCCCACTACGACCGGGGAGCTGTTTTTT CASSYNPTTTGELFF - TRBV6-6 - TRBJ2-2
TGTGCCAGTAGTGTGGCTAGCGGGGGGATGAACGAGCAGTACTTC CASSVASGGMNEQYF TRBD2 TRBV19 few TRBJ2-7
TGTGCCAGCAGTTTAGCTAGCACCTCCTACAATGAGCAGTTCTTC CASSLASTSYNEQFF - TRBV6-5 - TRBJ2-1
TGCAGTGCCAGACTAGGGATCACAGATACGCAGTATTTT CSARLGITDTQYF - TRBV20-1 - TRBJ2-3
TGCAGTGCTAGTAACAGGGCCTTGGGGAATCAGCCCCAGCATTTT CSASNRALGNQPQHF - TRBV20-1 - TRBJ1-5
TGTGCCAGCAGCTCTCGGACAGGGTGGAGCGGGGAGCTGTTTTTT CASSSRTGWSGELFF TRBD1 TRBV7-6 many TRBJ2-2
TGTGCCAGCAGTTTCCGACAGGGGAACACCGGGGAGCTGTTTTTT CASSFRQGNTGELFF TRBD1 TRBV2 - TRBJ2-2
TGTGCCAGCAGCTTAGGCCGGATGCAAGAGACCCAGTACTTC CASSLGRMQETQYF - TRBV7-2 many TRBJ2-5
TGTGCCAGCTTAGAGGGGCTCTCCTACAATGAGCAGTTCTTC CASLEGLSYNEQFF - TRBV7-9 few TRBJ2-1
TGTGCCAGCAGTCCCGAACAGGGGGTGACGGATACGCAGTATTTT CASSPEQGVTDTQYF TRBD1 TRBV27 - TRBJ2-3
TGTGCCAGCAGTGAGCGTAGCTTGCAACAAAACATTCAGTACTTC CASSERSLQQNIQYF - TRBV25-1 few TRBJ2-4
TGTGCCAGCAGTTACCTGGGGACAGGGTCACCAGATACGCAGTATTTT CASSYLGTGSPDTQYF TRBD1 TRBV6-6 - TRBJ2-3
TGCGCCAGCAGTGACCCCAGGGGGGGGGATGAGCAGTTCTTC CASSDPRGGDEQFF - TRBV5-1 - TRBJ2-1
TGCAGCGTTGACACAGGGAGGGATGGCTACACCTTC CSVDTGRDGYTF - TRBV29-1 - TRBJ1-2
TGTGCCAGCAGCTTGATCCCCCAGACAGGGTTTGGGGCCAACGTCCTGACTTTC CASSLIPQTGFGANVLTF TRBD1 TRBV5-5 many TRBJ2-6
TGTGCCAGCAGCTTGGGTCCGGACAGGGACTTCACAGATACGCAGTATTTT CASSLGPDRDFTDTQYF TRBD1 TRBV7-6 few TRBJ2-3
TGTGCCAGCAGGAGTACCGGGACAGATAATGAAAAACTGTTTTTT CASRSTGTDNEKLFF TRBD1 TRBV7-9 - TRBJ1-4
TGTGCCAGCAGTCCACCCTATGGGACTCGCATCAATGAGCAGTTCTTC CASSPPYGTRINEQFF - TRBV6-5 - TRBJ2-1
TGTGCCAGCACTCGGGGGACCTCCTACAATGAGCAGTTCTTC CASTRGTSYNEQFF - TRBV9 - TRBJ2-1
TGTGCCAGTCTATTCGGCGGGAGGAGGCACCAAGAGACCCAGTACTTC CASLFGGRRHQETQYF TRBD2 TRBV2 - TRBJ2-5
TGTGCCAGCAGCTCCCGGGACAGGGGGAATGCAGATACGCAGTATTTT CASSSRDRGNADTQYF TRBD1 TRBV5-4 - TRBJ2-3
TGTGCCAGCAGTACAGGGATCAGCAATCAGCCCCAGCATTTT CASSTGISNQPQHF - TRBV6-5 many TRBJ1-5
TGTGCCAGCAGCCCGGGGACAGGGGTCGACACTGAAGCTTTCTTT CASSPGTGVDTEAFF TRBD1 TRBV7-9 few TRBJ1-1
TGTGCCAGCAGCCAAGATCTAATGGTAGCGGGGACACAAGAGACCCAGTACTTC CASSQDLMVAGTQETQYF TRBD2 TRBV3-1 few TRBJ2-5
TGTGCCAGCAGCTTAGAGGGGCAGTATAGCAATCAGCCCCAGCATTTT CASSLEGQYSNQPQHF - TRBV7-6 many TRBJ1-5
TGTGCCAGCAGCCAACTCGCGGATAACACTGAAGCTTTCTTT CASSQLADNTEAFF - TRBV7-6 - TRBJ1-1
TGTGCCAGCAGTTTCGGGGGATTGAACACTGAAGCTTTCTTT CASSFGGLNTEAFF - TRBV12-3/TRBV12-4 many TRBJ1-1